The sample holds many counts of the clone carrying this TCR beta chain. Amplified regions were TCR beta CDR3 sequences from RNA transcripts. TCR CDR3 regions were first amplified by RT-PCR with HTBI primers. A single record per CDR3 protein comes from TCRdb applying MiXCR to the multiplex PCR reads. The repertoire holds around 280,000 distinct CDR3 sequences, 10% to 15% seen once, with more than 7.5% in the top ten. CDR1 and CDR2 from the germline V gene are SGHDT and YYEEEE. V gave up 3 bases and J gave up 0 bases; unmatched junction bases: 6. This CDR3 region has 16 residues. This sample is part of a study of T cells in Graves' hyperthyroidism and ophthalmopathy. The overall study: Before treatment of any kind, peripheral blood was taken at initial diagnosis.

The hyperthyroidism was newly diagnosed and had lasted under 2 months; the patients were aged 18 to 65. Clinical symptoms, serum thyroxine and TRAb, thyroid ultrasound and orbital computed tomography were used for the diagnoses. This sequence joins TRBV5-6 and TRBJ2-5, with 9 bases identical to TRBD1. This receptor was taken from a woman aged 30 to 39 with Graves' hyperthyroidism that later progressed to Graves' ophthalmopathy. Sample: blood. The CDR3 DNA follows: TGTGCCAGCAGCTCCACAGGGGGCGCGGACCAAGAGACCCAGTACTTC. It is translated as CASSSTGGADQETQYF. The whole variable domain, remainder taken from reference TRBV5-6 and TRBJ2-5, is DAGVTQSPTHLIKTRGQQVTLRCSPKSGHDTVSWYQQALGQGPQFIFQYYEEEERQRGNFPDRFSGHQFPNYSSELNVNALLLGDSALYLCASSSTGGADQETQYFGPGTRLLVL.